This T cell receptor beta chain is from a study of blood T cell repertoires in COVID-19 (dated by TCRdb to 2020 to 2021). Regarding the study in general: The collaborator samples originated in the United States, Italy and Spain and spanned the acute and convalescent phases of COVID-19. The samples were drawn from the first 160 participants of the ongoing ImmuneRACE study and from about 1,200 subjects provided by 6 global collaborators. Subjects who had been exposed to COVID-19, were actively infected with it, or had recovered from it provided the deeply sampled blood TCRbeta repertoires that made up the dataset. Where HLA class I and class II types were available, the types were taken from metadata supplied by the sample provider, not from assay-based typing. The material from the prospective study consisted of cDNA or gDNA derived from T cells, B-cell-depleted T cells, or PBMCs. The repertoires were released in a freely available public database intended as a resource for research on the immune response to SARS-CoV-2. Nearly every sample came with metadata listing a de-identified subject ID, COVID-19 status, age in years and sex. Study-wide findings and limitations: How much clinical and demographic metadata was included differed by source and by participant, and the metadata was provided uncurated.

Participants in the prospective study were aged about 18 to 95 years, lived in some 24 United States geographic areas, and enrolled through a virtual design. In the prospective study, cohorts were assigned on the basis of participant-reported clinical history obtained from a screening survey and a study questionnaire. Recovered participants in ImmuneRACE Cohort 3 were defined as having two consecutive negative NP/OP PCR tests, clearance from a healthcare professional, or resolution of symptoms. Mobile phlebotomists in the prospective study collected whole blood, serum and a nasopharyngeal or oropharyngeal swab from every participant. Participants in the prospective study had the option to provide additional blood draws and questionnaires over a roughly 2-month period. Prospective study blood samples were shipped either frozen or at room temperature before DNA extraction. Regarding this clone: The clone's antigen remains unknown. No qualities accompany the bases; no much larger clone lies one base away.

The immunoSEQ Assay, a bias-controlled multiplex PCR, was used to amplify TCRbeta CDR3 regions from genomic DNA. The original pipeline was this. The number of nucleated cells in each sample was estimated from the amplification of reference gene primers within the assay. To quantify the absolute abundance of each unique TCRbeta CDR3 rearrangement, sequence reads were collapsed and filtered. For each sample, productive Simpson clonality was calculated as the square root of Simpson's diversity index across productive rearrangements. Imported from immuneACCESS, the table was reduced by TCRdb to in-frame sequences with V and J called. These copies leave out some clones; in studies compared against another copy, an unresolved V gene accounts for under half, and the cause of the remainder is not known. V and J calls and clone size come straight from that table; D and trimming were deduced from the DNA. For this sample the table gives approximately 400,000 clones, of which around 87% were detected only once. The biggest ten clones account for about 1.5% of the sample.

The clonotype originates from a man aged 30 to 39 who had recovered from COVID-19. Sequenced: PBMCs or T cells enriched from blood (not recorded which).

DNA sequence: TGTGCCAGCACGGCGACCGGGACAGCAAACACCGGGGAGCTGTTTTTT. The resulting protein is CASTATGTANTGELFF. The sequence is built from TRBV3-1 (or the pseudogene TRBV3-2) and TRBJ2-2, and 7 junction bases match TRBD1. Here V drops 7 bases and J drops 2 bases, and the junction holds 10 bases not matched to any gene. The cysteine opens and the phenylalanine closes a CDR3 of 16 amino acids. Just the 48-base CDR3 DNA is kept, in frame starting at base 1. CDR1 LGHDT and CDR2 YNNKEL are derived from the germline V gene (reference sequence).